This T cell receptor (beta chain) derives from a study of shared clonotypes between healthy human individuals. At the level of the study: For every donor, three CD4 naive, three CD4 memory, two CD8 naive and one CD8 memory plates were used.

The protocol was immunoSEQ multiplex PCR, while the TCRdb copy is restricted to in-frame clones and leaves out a portion. This sample has more than 1 million clones, with 75% to 80% found just once. Notes on the study in general: Among donors, clonotype sharing was expected to be affected by sequencing depth.

All of the donors resided in Nashville, Tennessee, and each was a Caucasian adult. Per the germline V gene, CDR1 is LGHNA and CDR2 is YNFKEQ. V was pared by 0 bases and J by 5 bases, with 12 bases between. CDR3 length: 15 amino acids. In regard to this clone: The antigen remains unidentified.

The clonotype comes from a man between 18 and 29 years old in good health. Some clones in this sample may be carry-over from other donors' samples. The sequenced sample was memory CD4+ T cells from PBMCs. The subset: CD45RA-negative fraction. This chain joins TRBV4-2 and TRBJ2-3; D remains unclear. The DNA for the CDR3 is TGTGCCAGCAGCCAAGATCCAGAAAGGAAAGATACGCAGTATTTT. Its translation is CASSQDPERKDTQYF.